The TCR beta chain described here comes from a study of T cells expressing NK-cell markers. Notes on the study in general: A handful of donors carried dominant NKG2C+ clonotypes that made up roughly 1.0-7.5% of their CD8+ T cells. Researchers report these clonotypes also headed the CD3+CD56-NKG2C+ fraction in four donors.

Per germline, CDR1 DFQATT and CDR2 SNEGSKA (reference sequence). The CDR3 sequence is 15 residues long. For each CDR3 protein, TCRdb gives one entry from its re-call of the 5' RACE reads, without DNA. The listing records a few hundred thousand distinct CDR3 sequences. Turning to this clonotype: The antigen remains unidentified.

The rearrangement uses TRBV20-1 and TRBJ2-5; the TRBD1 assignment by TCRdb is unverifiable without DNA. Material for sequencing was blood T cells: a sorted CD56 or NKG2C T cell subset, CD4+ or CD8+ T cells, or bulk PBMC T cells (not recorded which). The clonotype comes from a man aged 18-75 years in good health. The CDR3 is CSAGGRGKGEETQYF.